A single sample is the source of the 4 T cell receptor beta chains below, sequenced in a study of blood T cells in healthy people across ages. The use of a sample-barcoded 5' primer and a J-beta primer mix characterized a second PCR of 7 to 11 cycles. MiXCR, run by TCRdb on the 5' RACE reads, gives a single entry per CDR3 protein. The data contain about 1.7 million distinct CDR3 sequences, roughly 28% of them seen just once; the ten biggest clones take up roughly 8%. Sequencing was carried out using blood. The receptor set was obtained from a woman in her 30s in good health.

The chain has TRBV11-3 and TRBJ2-7; D uncertain. This CDR3 contains 13 residues. Germline-derived CDR1 and CDR2 are SGHNT and YENEEA. V was clipped by 5 bases and J by 2 bases, with 10 bases between them. The CDR3: CASSKGPAYEQYF. CDR3 coding DNA: TGTGCCAGCAGCAAAGGACCGGCCTACGAGCAGTACTTC. Supplemented by reference TRBV11-3 and TRBJ2-7, the full variable domain reads EAGVVQSPRYKIIEKKQPVAFWCNPISGHNTLYWYLQNLGQGPELLIRYENEEAVDDSQLPKDRFSAERLKGVDSTLKIQPAELGDSAVYLCASSKGPAYEQYFGPGTRLTVT.

This clonotype was recorded at least ten times. V and J are TRBV20-1 and TRBJ1-1; weak D call: TRBD1 (6 bases). Germline V gives CDR1 DFQATT, CDR2 SNEGSKA (reference sequence). The CDR3 has 15 amino acids. The V and J ends lost 1 base and 5 bases respectively, with 17 bases between them. For the CDR3, the DNA is TGCAGTGCTAGAGCGGGAGAACAGGGCTGGACTGAAGCTTTCTTT. Protein product: CSARAGEQGWTEAFF.

The chain has TRBV29-1 and TRBJ1-6; no reliable D call. The CDR3 extends over 13 amino acids. The V and J ends lost 7 bases and 1 base respectively, with 8 bases between them. The germline V gene encodes CDR1 SQVTM and CDR2 ANQGSEA. This CDR3 reads CSGQQSYNSPLHF. DNA for the CDR3: TGCAGCGGCCAACAGTCCTATAATTCACCCCTCCACTTT.

With respect to this clonotype: At one end, the junction sequence differs from germline, possibly due to a read error. The chain links TRBV7-9 to TRBJ2-1, with 10 bases that match TRBD2. The CDR3 contains 14 residues. Looked up from germline, CDR1 is SEHNR and CDR2 is FQNEAQ (reference sequence). The CDR3 loop is CTSSWTSGYNEQFF. The CDR3, as DNA: TGTACCAGCAGCTGGACTAGCGGATACAATGAGCAGTTCTTC.